This T cell receptor beta chain is drawn from a study of beta chain features in type 1 diabetes. The V end was cut by 1 base, the J end by 4 bases, with 5 bases between. The CDR3 is 13 amino acids. Germline loops: CDR1 SGHTA, CDR2 FQGNSA. Of the isolated RNA, all was reverse transcribed, and so the sequenced material was expressed TCRB transcripts. Clones were sequenced by immunoSEQ multiplex PCR, and TCRdb holds only the in-frame ones, with some missing. The data contain 150,000 to 190,000 clones, around 8% of them singletons. The sequence was collected from a man between 18 and 35 years old in good health. The specimen was central memory CD4+ T cells from blood. The V call is TRBV7-2, the J call TRBJ1-5; no firm D call. The CDR3 protein is CASSLELNQPQHF. The CDR3 DNA follows: TGTGCCAGCAGCTTAGAACTAAATCAGCCCCAGCATTTT.